A selection of T cell receptor beta chains follows, all from one sample in a study of neurological immune-mediated disorders. TCRdb reprocessed the 5' RACE reads via MiXCR and lists one record per CDR3 protein. This table has about 70,000 distinct CDR3 sequences, 3% to 4% appearing once. Sequencing was performed on PBMCs. These receptors originate from a woman in her fifties or sixties with multiple sclerosis. CDR3s include the opening cysteine and the closing phenylalanine or tryptophan. The order of the fields is J gene, D gene, clone size, V gene, CDR3 protein, CDR3 DNA. D genes are given only for firm matches. Clone size is not always given. Where it is, it says once, few, many or a class for expanded clones.

TRBJ1-6 . many TRBV7-2 CASSHQGSYNSPLHF TGTGCCAGCAGCCACCAGGGCTCCTATAATTCACCCCTCCACTTT
TRBJ1-1 . many TRBV20-1 CSARVHPEAFF TGCAGTGCTAGAGTCCATCCTGAAGCTTTCTTT
TRBJ1-1 . many TRBV7-2 CASNLNVNTEAFF TGTGCCAGCAACTTGAACGTTAACACTGAAGCTTTCTTT
TRBJ2-1 TRBD1 . TRBV6-2/TRBV6-3 CTSSFPGQWDNEQFF TGTACCAGCAGTTTTCCGGGACAGTGGGACAATGAGCAGTTCTTC
TRBJ1-2 TRBD1 . TRBV5-1 CASSLEGQGGYTF TGCGCCAGCAGCTTGGAGGGACAGGGAGGCTACACCTTC
TRBJ1-4 TRBD1 many TRBV29-1 CSVLFGQGPNEKLFF TGCAGCGTTTTGTTCGGACAGGGTCCTAATGAAAAACTGTTTTTT
TRBJ1-2 . many TRBV14 CASTRYRDYGYTF TGTGCCAGCACCCGGTACAGGGACTATGGCTACACCTTC
TRBJ2-5 . many TRBV5-1 CASSFPPQETQYF TGCGCCAGCAGCTTTCCCCCTCAAGAGACCCAGTACTTC
TRBJ1-3 TRBD1 many TRBV2 CASSEYSGGSGNTIYF TGTGCCAGCAGTGAATATTCAGGGGGCTCTGGAAACACCATATATTTT
TRBJ2-1 TRBD2 many TRBV10-3 CAISEGTTGTSLNEQFF TGTGCCATCAGTGAGGGAACTACCGGGACTAGTCTCAATGAGCAGTTCTTC
TRBJ1-1 . many TRBV19 CASSIVNRMNTEAFF TGTGCCAGTAGTATAGTAAACAGGATGAACACTGAAGCTTTCTTT
TRBJ1-4 . many TRBV12-3/TRBV12-4 CASSSPGGGAEKLFF TGTGCCAGCAGTTCCCCCGGAGGGGGGGCGGAAAAACTGTTTTTT
TRBJ2-1 . many TRBV12-3/TRBV12-4 CASGPDRQFF TGTGCCAGCGGGCCGGACAGGCAGTTCTTC
TRBJ2-3 . many TRBV20-1 CSASSAERADTQYF TGCAGTGCTAGTTCCGCGGAGCGGGCAGATACGCAGTATTTT
TRBJ2-7 . many TRBV4-3 CASSQDASLRVYEQYF TGCGCCAGCAGCCAAGATGCCAGTCTAAGGGTCTACGAGCAGTACTTC
TRBJ1-1 . many TRBV7-9 CASSLRGTEAFF TGTGCCAGCAGCTTAAGGGGCACTGAAGCTTTCTTT
TRBJ2-1 . many TRBV12-3/TRBV12-4 CASSFFSDNEQFF TGTGCCAGCAGTTTCTTTAGCGACAATGAGCAGTTCTTC
TRBJ2-7 TRBD1 many TRBV20-1 CSANRDSASYEQYF TGCAGTGCAAATCGGGACAGTGCCTCCTACGAGCAGTACTTC
TRBJ1-3 . many TRBV4-3 CASSPTGTAGGNTIYF TGCGCCAGCAGCCCGACCGGGACCGCAGGTGGAAACACCATATATTTT
TRBJ2-5 . many TRBV7-2 CASSYRDQETQYF TGTGCCAGCAGCTACCGGGACCAAGAGACCCAGTACTTC
TRBJ1-2 . many TRBV5-1 CASSPEGGGYGYTF TGCGCCAGCAGCCCCGAGGGGGGCGGATATGGCTACACCTTC
TRBJ2-7 TRBD2 many TRBV29-1 CSVENGGVEQYF TGCAGCGTTGAAAACGGGGGGGTCGAGCAGTACTTC
TRBJ2-1 . many TRBV20-1 CSARDQGWVDNEQFF TGCAGTGCTAGAGATCAGGGGTGGGTGGACAATGAGCAGTTCTTC
TRBJ2-7 TRBD2 many TRBV7-2 CASSSIHHSVRGGTGYEQYF TGTGCCAGCAGCTCCATACACCACTCAGTTCGCGGGGGGACGGGGTACGAGCAGTACTTC
TRBJ2-1 . many TRBV20-1 CSARDPGSPSGEQFF TGCAGTGCTAGAGATCCGGGGTCACCCAGCGGTGAGCAGTTCTTC
TRBJ2-7 . many TRBV20-1 CSARIQRGVEGEQYF TGCAGTGCTAGAATACAGAGGGGGGTAGAGGGCGAGCAGTACTTC
TRBJ2-4 . many TRBV20-1 CSATNPTENIQYF TGCAGTGCAACTAATCCGACAGAAAATATTCAGTACTTC
TRBJ2-2 . many TRBV9 CASSVAGTSPTGELFF TGTGCCAGCAGCGTAGCTGGGACTTCCCCCACAGGGGAGCTGTTTTTT
TRBJ2-7 TRBD2 many TRBV7-9 CASSLGGTTSYEQYF TGTGCCAGCAGCTTAGGGGGGACTACATCCTACGAGCAGTACTTC